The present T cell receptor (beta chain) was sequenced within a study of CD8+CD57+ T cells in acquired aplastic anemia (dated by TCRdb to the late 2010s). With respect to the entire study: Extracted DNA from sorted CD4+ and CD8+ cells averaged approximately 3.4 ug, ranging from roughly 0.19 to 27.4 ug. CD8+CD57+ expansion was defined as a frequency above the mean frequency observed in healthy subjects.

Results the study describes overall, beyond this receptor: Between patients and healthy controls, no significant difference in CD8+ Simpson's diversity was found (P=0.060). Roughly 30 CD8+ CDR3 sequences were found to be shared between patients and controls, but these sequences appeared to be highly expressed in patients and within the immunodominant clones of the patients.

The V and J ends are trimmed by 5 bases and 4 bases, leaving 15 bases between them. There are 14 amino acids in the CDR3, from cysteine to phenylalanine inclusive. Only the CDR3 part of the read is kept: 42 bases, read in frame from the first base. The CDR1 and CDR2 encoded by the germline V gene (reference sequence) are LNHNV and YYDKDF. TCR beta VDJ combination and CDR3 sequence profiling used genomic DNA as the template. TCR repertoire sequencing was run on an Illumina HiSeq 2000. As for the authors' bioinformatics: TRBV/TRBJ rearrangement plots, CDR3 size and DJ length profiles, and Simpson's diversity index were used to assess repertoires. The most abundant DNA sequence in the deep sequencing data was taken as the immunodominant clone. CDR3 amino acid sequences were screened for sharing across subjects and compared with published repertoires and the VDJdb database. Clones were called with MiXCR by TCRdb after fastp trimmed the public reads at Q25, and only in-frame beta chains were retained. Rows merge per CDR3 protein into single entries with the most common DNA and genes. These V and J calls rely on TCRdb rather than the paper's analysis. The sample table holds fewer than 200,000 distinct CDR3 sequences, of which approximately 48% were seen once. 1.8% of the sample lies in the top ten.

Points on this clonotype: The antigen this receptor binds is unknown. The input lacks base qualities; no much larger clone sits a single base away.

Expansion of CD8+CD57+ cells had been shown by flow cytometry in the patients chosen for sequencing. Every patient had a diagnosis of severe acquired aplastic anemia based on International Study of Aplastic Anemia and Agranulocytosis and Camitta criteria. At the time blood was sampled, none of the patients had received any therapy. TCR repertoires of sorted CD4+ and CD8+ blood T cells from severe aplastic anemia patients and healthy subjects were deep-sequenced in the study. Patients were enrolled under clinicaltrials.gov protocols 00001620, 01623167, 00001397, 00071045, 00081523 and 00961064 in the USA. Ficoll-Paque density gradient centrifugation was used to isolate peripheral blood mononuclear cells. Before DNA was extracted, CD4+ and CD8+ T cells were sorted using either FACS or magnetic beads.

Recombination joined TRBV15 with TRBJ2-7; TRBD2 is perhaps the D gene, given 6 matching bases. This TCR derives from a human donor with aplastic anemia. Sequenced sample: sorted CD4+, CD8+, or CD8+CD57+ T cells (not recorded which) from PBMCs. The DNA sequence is TGTGCCACCAGCGGAGGAGGGACCTCTTACGAGCAGTACTTC. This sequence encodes CATSGGGTSYEQYF.